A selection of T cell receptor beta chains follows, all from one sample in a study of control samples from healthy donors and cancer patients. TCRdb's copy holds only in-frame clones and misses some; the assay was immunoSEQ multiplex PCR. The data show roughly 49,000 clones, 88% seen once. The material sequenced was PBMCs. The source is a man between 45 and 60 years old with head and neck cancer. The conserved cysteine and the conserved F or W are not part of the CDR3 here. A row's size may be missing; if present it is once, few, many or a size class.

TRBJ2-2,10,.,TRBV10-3,AISETTGELF
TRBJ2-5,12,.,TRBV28,ASSPPSRRETQY
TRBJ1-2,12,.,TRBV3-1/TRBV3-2,ASSRSGSNYGYT
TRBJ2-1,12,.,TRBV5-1,ASSLDTSGGGEF
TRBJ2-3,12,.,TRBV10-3,ATTGLAGTDTQY
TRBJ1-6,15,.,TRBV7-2,ASSLALPGGLHSPLH
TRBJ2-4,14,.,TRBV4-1,ASSQALGEGQNIQY
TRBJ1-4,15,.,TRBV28,ASRPGWGLTTNEKLF
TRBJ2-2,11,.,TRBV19,ASSRRAPGELF
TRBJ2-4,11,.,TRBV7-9,ASSFSSENIQY
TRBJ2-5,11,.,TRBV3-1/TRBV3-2,ASSQTTGETQY
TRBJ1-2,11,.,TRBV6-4,ARLGQPIYGYT
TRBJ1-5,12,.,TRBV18,ASSLSGSNQPQH
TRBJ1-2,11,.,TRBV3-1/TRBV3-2,ASSPTYSMGYT
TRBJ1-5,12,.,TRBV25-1,ASSQGGAIQPQH
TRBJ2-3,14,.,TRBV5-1,ASSLGGRGRTDTQY
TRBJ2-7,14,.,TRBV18,ASSPRDGRGSHEQY
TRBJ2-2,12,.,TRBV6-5,ASSYSRIGTQMF
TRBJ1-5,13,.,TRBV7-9,ASSFGGFSNQPQH
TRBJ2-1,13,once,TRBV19,ASSNDGTAYNEQF
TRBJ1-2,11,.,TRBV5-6,ASSRETAYGYT
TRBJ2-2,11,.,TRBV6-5,ASSLGGTGELF
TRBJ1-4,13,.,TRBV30,AWSERVAGTEKLF
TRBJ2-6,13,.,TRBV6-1,ASSERGAGANVLT
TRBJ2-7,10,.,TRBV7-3,ASRGRDPEQY
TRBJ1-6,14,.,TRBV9,ASSVDPGGANSPLH
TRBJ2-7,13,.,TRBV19,ASRLGLAGPYEQY
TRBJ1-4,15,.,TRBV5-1,ASSLGPSRDPNEKLF
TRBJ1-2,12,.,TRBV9,ASSADSYGYGYT
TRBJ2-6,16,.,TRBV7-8,ASSPFQASSSGANVLT
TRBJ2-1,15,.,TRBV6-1,ASSEVSSGRAYNEQF
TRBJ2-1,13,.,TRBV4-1,ASKGSALIRGEQF
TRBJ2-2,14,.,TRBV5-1,ASSFIRGPGTGELF
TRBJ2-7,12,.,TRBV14,ASSQGLSSYEQY
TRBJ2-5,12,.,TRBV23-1,ASSQCRFQETQY
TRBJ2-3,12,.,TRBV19,ASRVGSVPDTQY
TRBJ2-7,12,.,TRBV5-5,ASSTSTGVGEQY
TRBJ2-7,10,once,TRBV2,ASSEATPGQY
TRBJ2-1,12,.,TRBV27,ASRITGRINEQF
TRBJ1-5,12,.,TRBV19,ASSMGVGNQPQH
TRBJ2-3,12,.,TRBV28,ASSKSRVADTQY
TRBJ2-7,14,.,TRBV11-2,ASSLDRTGAGYEQY
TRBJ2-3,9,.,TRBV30,AWSVRNTQY
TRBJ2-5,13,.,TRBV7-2,ASSLQPGRGETQY
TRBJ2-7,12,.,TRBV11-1,ASSLALRVDEQY
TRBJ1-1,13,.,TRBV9,ASSQSGTDYTEAF
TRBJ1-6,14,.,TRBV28,ASSSYWTGPNSPLH
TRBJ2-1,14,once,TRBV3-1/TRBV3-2,ASSLRYGTGSNEQF
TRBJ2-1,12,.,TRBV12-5,ASGLAGGPVEQF
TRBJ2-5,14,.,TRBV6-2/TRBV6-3,ASNPGGGRGPETQY
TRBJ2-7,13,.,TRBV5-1,ASSDGGGSSHEQY
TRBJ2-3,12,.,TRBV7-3,ASSLSGDTDTQY
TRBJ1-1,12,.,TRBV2,ASSDWTGGTEAF
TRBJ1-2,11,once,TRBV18,ASSPPYRDGYT
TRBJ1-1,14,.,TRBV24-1,ATRNRQMGVDTEAF
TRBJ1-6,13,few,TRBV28,ASSGGSQGGSPLH
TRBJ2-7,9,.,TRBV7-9,ASSLNREQY
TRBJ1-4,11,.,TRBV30,AWSPGHGEKLF
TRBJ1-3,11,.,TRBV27,ASWTGTGNTIY
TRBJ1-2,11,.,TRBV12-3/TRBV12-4,ASSFRADYGYT